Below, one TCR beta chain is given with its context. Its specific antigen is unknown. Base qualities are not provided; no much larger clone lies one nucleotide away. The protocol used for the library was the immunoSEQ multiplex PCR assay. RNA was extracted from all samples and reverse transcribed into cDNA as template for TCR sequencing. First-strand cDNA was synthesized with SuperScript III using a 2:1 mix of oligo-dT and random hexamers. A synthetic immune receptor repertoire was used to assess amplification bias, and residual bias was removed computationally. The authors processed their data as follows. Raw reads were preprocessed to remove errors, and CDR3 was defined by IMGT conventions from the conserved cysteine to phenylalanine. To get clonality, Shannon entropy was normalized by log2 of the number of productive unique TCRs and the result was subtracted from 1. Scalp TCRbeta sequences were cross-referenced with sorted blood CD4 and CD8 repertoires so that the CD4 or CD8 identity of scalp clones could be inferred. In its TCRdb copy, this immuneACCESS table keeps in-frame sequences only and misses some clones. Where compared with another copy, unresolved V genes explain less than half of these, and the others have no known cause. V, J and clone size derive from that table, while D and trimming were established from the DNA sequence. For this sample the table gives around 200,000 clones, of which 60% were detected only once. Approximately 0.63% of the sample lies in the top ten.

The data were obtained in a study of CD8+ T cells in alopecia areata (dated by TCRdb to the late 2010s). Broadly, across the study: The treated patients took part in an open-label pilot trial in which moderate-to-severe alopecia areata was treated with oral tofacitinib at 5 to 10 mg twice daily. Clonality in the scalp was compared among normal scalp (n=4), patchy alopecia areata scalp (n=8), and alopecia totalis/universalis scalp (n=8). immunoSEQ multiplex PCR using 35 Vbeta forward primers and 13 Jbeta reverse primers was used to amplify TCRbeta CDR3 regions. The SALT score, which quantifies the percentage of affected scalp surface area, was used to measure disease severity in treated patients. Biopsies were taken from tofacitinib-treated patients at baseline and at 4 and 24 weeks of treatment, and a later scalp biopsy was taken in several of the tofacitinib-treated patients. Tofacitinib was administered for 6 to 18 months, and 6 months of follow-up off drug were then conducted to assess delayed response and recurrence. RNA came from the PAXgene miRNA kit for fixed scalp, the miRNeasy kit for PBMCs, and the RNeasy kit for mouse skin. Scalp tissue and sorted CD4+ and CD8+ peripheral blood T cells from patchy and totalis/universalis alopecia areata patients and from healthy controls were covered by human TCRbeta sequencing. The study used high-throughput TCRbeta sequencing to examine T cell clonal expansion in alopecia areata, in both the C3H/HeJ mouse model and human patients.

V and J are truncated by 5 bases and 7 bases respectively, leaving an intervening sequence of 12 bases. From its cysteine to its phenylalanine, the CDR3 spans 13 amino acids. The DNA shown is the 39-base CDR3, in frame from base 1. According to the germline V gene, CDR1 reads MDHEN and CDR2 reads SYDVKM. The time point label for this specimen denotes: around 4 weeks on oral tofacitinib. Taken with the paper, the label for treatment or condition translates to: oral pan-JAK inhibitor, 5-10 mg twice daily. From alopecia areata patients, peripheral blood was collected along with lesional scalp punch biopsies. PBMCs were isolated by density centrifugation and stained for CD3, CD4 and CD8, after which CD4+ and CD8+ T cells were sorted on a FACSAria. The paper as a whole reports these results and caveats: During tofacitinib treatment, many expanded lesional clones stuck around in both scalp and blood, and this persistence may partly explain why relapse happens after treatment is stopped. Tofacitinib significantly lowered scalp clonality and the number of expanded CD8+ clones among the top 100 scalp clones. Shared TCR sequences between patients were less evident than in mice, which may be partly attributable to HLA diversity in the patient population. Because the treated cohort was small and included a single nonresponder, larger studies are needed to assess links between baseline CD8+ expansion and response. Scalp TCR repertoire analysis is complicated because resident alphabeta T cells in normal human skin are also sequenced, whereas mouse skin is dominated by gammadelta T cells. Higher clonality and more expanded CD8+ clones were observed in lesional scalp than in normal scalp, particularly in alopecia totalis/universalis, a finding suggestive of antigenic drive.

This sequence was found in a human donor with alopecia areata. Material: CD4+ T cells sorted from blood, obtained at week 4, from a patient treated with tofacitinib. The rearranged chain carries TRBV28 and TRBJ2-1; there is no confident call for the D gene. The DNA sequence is TGTGCCAGCAGTAACCCCCGCGGAAATGAGCAGTTCTTC. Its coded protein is CASSNPRGNEQFF. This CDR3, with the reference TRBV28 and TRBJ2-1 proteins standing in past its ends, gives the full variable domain DVKVTQSSRYLVKRTGEKVFLECVQDMDHENMFWYRQDPGLGLRLIYFSYDVKMKEKGDIPEGYSVSREKKERFSLILESASTNQTSMYLCASSNPRGNEQFFGPGTRLTVL.